The rows below give T cell receptor beta chains drawn from one sample of a study of metastatic and nonmetastatic thyroid tumors. TCRdb re-clonotyped the PCR reads through MiXCR. The data hold 15,000 to 20,000 clones, with roughly 21% observed a single time. The sequenced sample consisted of adjacent normal tissue. Receptor source: a female donor with papillary thyroid cancer or a benign thyroid nodule (not recorded which). Some clones in this sample may be carry-over from other donors' samples. Each CDR3 is given with its conserved first and last residue. The D gene is left open where the match is weak. Part of the rows lack a size; the others show once, few, many or a class for expanded clones.

v_call	d_call	clone_size	j_call	cdr3_aa	cdr3_nt
TRBV7-2	NA	many	TRBJ1-5	CASSFRDQPQHF	TGTGCCAGCAGCTTCAGAGATCAGCCCCAGCATTTT
TRBV19	NA	few	TRBJ2-6	CASSVSGANVLTF	TGTGCCAGTAGCGTATCTGGGGCAAACGTCCTGACTTTC
TRBV5-1	NA	many	TRBJ2-1	CASSQRDYNEQFF	TGCGCCAGCAGCCAGCGCGACTACAATGAGCAGTTCTTC
TRBV28	NA	few	TRBJ2-1	CASSRRDVFVGQFF	TGTGCCAGCAGCCGCCGGGACGTATTTGTAGGGCAGTTCTTC
TRBV25-1	NA	medium-sized	TRBJ2-5	CASSSAGGGETQYF	TGTGCCAGCAGTTCCGCTGGGGGTGGGGAGACCCAGTACTTC
TRBV28	TRBD1	medium-sized	TRBJ2-7	CASSLPGQGARDEQYF	TGTGCCAGCAGTTTACCCGGACAGGGGGCTCGCGACGAGCAGTACTTC
TRBV20-1	TRBD2	many	TRBJ2-3	CSALGLAGVADTQYF	TGCAGTGCCCTAGGACTAGCGGGAGTGGCAGATACGCAGTATTTT
TRBV3-1	NA	many	TRBJ2-7	CASSHAASYEQYF	TGTGCCAGCAGCCATGCTGCATCCTACGAGCAGTACTTC
TRBV20-1	TRBD2	NA	TRBJ2-7	CSATPSGNYEQYF	TGCAGTGCTACTCCTAGCGGTAACTACGAGCAGTACTTC
TRBV20-1	NA	NA	TRBJ2-2	CSAPSMQGGTGELFF	TGCAGTGCTCCCTCTATGCAGGGCGGGACCGGGGAGCTGTTTTTT
TRBV19	NA	medium-sized	TRBJ1-2	CASREEDRYGYTF	TGTGCCAGTAGGGAGGAGGATAGATATGGCTACACCTTC
TRBV5-1	NA	medium-sized	TRBJ1-2	CASSFEGQYYGYTF	TGCGCCAGCAGCTTTGAAGGGCAGTACTATGGCTACACCTTC
TRBV4-2	TRBD2	NA	TRBJ2-5	CASSQALAGRQETQYF	TGTGCCAGCAGCCAGGCTCTAGCGGGGCGACAAGAGACCCAGTACTTC
TRBV15	NA	many	TRBJ2-2	CATSRGQGDTGELFF	TGTGCCACCAGCAGAGGACAAGGAGACACCGGGGAGCTGTTTTTT
TRBV3-1	NA	many	TRBJ1-5	CASSRIYSNQPQHF	TGTGCCAGCAGCCGTATTTATAGCAATCAGCCCCAGCATTTT
TRBV9	NA	NA	TRBJ1-5	CASSVAGANQPQHF	TGTGCCAGCAGCGTTGCAGGGGCGAATCAGCCCCAGCATTTT
TRBV3-1	NA	NA	TRBJ2-7	CASSQDLGLAYEQYF	TGTGCCAGCAGCCAAGATCTGGGGCTAGCCTACGAGCAGTACTTC
TRBV20-1	TRBD1	many	TRBJ1-5	CSARDLTGTDQPQHF	TGCAGTGCTAGAGATTTGACAGGGACTGATCAGCCCCAGCATTTT
TRBV11-2	NA	many	TRBJ2-3	CASSSASSTDTQYF	TGTGCCAGCAGCTCCGCGTCTAGCACAGATACGCAGTATTTT
TRBV10-1	TRBD1	NA	TRBJ2-7	CASSEENHRGNNYEQYF	TGCGCCAGCAGTGAAGAAAATCACAGGGGGAATAACTACGAGCAGTACTTC
TRBV27	NA	medium-sized	TRBJ1-4	CASSPGDAGTEEKLFF	TGTGCCAGCAGCCCCGGAGATGCGGGGACGGAGGAAAAACTGTTTTTT
TRBV9	NA	NA	TRBJ2-3	CASSSLALGTTDTQYF	TGTGCCAGCAGCTCCCTAGCGTTAGGGACCACAGATACGCAGTATTTT
TRBV2	NA	NA	TRBJ2-1	CASTIAENIGNEQFF	TGTGCCAGCACCATAGCGGAAAACATTGGCAATGAGCAGTTCTTC
TRBV11-2	TRBD1	many	TRBJ2-1	CASSLYRDRSYNEQFF	TGTGCCAGCAGCCTATACAGGGACAGGTCGTACAATGAGCAGTTCTTC
TRBV28	TRBD1	few	TRBJ2-1	CASGTGVYYNERFF	TGTGCCAGTGGGACAGGGGTTTACTACAATGAGCGGTTCTTC
TRBV28	TRBD1	NA	TRBJ1-5	CASSFLLGGGLFPPQHF	TGTGCCAGCAGTTTTCTCCTGGGAGGGGGCTTGTTTCCTCCCCAGCATTTT
TRBV12-3/TRBV12-4	NA	large	TRBJ1-1	CASSLEMGAEAFF	TGTGCCAGCAGTTTGGAGATGGGAGCTGAAGCTTTCTTT
TRBV11-2	NA	many	TRBJ1-1	CASSLFEGKAFF	TGTGCCAGCAGCTTGTTCGAAGGGAAAGCTTTCTTT
TRBV7-3	NA	NA	TRBJ2-5	CASSPGLRGAQYF	TGTGCCAGCAGCCCGGGACTCAGGGGGGCCCAGTACTTC
TRBV20-1	TRBD1	NA	TRBJ1-6	CSAKGTGGSNSPIHF	TGCAGTGCTAAAGGTACAGGGGGCTCGAATTCACCCATCCACTTT
TRBV19	TRBD1	medium-sized	TRBJ1-2	CASSMLAGGSGYTF	TGTGCCAGTAGTATGCTTGCAGGGGGCTCTGGCTACACCTTC
TRBV20-1	TRBD1	few	TRBJ2-7	CSARQGTGVNEQYF	TGCAGTGCTAGACAAGGGACAGGGGTTAACGAGCAGTACTTC
TRBV20-1	TRBD2	many	TRBJ2-1	CSATGTSGANEQFF	TGCAGTGCGACCGGGACTAGCGGCGCGAATGAGCAGTTCTTC
TRBV19	NA	NA	TRBJ1-5	CASSIDWRTNQPQHF	TGTGCCAGTAGTATAGATTGGCGTACCAATCAGCCCCAGCATTTT
TRBV12-3/TRBV12-4	TRBD2	medium-sized	TRBJ2-1	CASSRLAGFNEQFF	TGTGCCAGCAGCCGACTAGCGGGTTTCAATGAGCAGTTCTTC
TRBV27	NA	NA	TRBJ1-1	CASSYRTATEAFF	TGTGCCAGCAGCTACCGGACAGCCACTGAAGCTTTCTTT
TRBV20-1	NA	NA	TRBJ2-3	CSASPSAQNLWDTQYF	TGTAGTGCTAGCCCCTCGGCCCAAAACCTGTGGGATACGCAGTATTTT
TRBV29-1	NA	NA	TRBJ2-5	CSLFLSMRGETQYF	TGCAGCCTTTTCCTCTCGATGAGGGGAGAGACCCAGTACTTC
TRBV7-3	TRBD1	NA	TRBJ2-1	CASSLTPGTGVFF	TGTGCCAGCAGCTTAACTCCCGGGACAGGGGTGTTCTTC
TRBV12-3/TRBV12-4	NA	few	TRBJ1-5	CASSLSHPQHF	TGTGCCAGCAGTTTGAGTCATCCCCAGCATTTT